This entry features one TCR beta chain sequence. Its antigen is unidentified. These data are taken from a study of shared clonotypes between healthy human individuals. Study results and caveats: Sampling was confined to blood; repertoires within tissues likely differ. Clonotype sharing levels among donors were expected to vary with sequencing depth.

TCRdb keeps only in-frame clones here, not all; method: immunoSEQ multiplex PCR. There are over a million clones in the sample; around 98% occur only once, and roughly 0.42% lies in the top ten. The germline V gene has CDR1 SQVTM and CDR2 ANQGSEA. Unmatched junction bases numbered 5, after V lost 6 bases and J lost 3 bases. The CDR3 spans 13 residues. CD45RA-negative memory and CD45RA+ naive subsets were split from the CD4+ cells. This receptor was taken from a young man in good health. This chain joins TRBV29-1 and TRBJ1-1; 9 positions agree with TRBD1. The sequencing input was naive CD4+ T cells sorted from blood. Subset here: CD45RA+ positively selected. In DNA, the CDR3 is TGCAGCGTCGGACAGGGGTCTGACACTGAAGCTTTCTTT. This sequence encodes CSVGQGSDTEAFF. Filled out from reference TRBV29-1 and TRBJ1-1, the complete variable domain reads SAVISQKPSRDICQRGTSLTIQCQVDSQVTMMFWYRQQPGQSLTLIATANQGSEATYESGFVIDKFPISRPNLTFSTLTVSNMSPEDSSIYLCSVGQGSDTEAFFGQGTRLTVV.